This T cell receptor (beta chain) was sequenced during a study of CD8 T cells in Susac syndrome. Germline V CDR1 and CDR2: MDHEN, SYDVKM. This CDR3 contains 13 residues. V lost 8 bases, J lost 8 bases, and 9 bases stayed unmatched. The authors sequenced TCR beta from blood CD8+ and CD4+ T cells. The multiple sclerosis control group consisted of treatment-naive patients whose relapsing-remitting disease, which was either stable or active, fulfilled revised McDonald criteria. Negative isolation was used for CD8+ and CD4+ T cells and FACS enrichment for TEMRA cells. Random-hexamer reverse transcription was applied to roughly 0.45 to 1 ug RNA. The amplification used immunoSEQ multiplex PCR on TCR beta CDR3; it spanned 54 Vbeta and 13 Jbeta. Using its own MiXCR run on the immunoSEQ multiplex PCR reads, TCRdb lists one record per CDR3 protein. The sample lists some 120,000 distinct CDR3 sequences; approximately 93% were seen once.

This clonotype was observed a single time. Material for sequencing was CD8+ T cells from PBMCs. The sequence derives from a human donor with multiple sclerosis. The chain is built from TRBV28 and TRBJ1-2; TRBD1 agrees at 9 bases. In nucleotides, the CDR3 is TGTGCCAGCGGAAGAGGGGACAGGGAAGGCTACACCTTC. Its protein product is CASGRGDREGYTF.